Presented here are 32 T cell receptor beta chains from one specimen sequenced in a study of OX40 agonist ivuxolimab in advanced cancers. Assay: immunoSEQ multiplex PCR; the TCRdb copy retains only in-frame clones and omits some. The sample consists of tens of thousands of clones, approximately 85% of them appearing once. The specimen comprised CD4+ or CD8+ T cells sorted from blood, sampled in a trial of the OX40 agonist ivuxolimab. These receptor sequences come from an adult with an advanced solid tumor such as melanoma, head and neck, liver or kidney cancer.

The chain employs TRBV7-9 and TRBJ2-5; 10 bases fit TRBD2. V trimming: 4 bases; J trimming: 5 bases; junction bases outside the gene matches: 7. The CDR3 extends over 15 amino acids. Looked up from germline, CDR1 is SEHNR and CDR2 is FQNEAQ (reference sequence). CDR3 bases: TGTGCCAGCAGCTCCGGACTAGCGGTGGGGGAGACCCAGTACTTC. Translating gives CASSSGLAVGETQYF.

The gene calls are TRBV10-3 and TRBJ1-5; 10 bases match TRBD1. Germline V gene sequence: CDR1 ENHRY, CDR2 SYGVKD. The CDR3 is made up of 13 amino acids. The V and J ends lost 8 bases and 4 bases, in that order; junction bases with no gene match: 2. CDR3 coding DNA: TGTGCCATCGGGACAGGGGCTAATCAGCCCCAGCATTTT. This gives the protein CAIGTGANQPQHF.

The rearrangement joins TRBV5-4 to TRBJ2-6; 9 bases are shared with TRBD1. CDR3 length: 19 amino acids. Trimming at V came to 2 bases and at J to 1 base, leaving 10 bases not matched to a gene. Germline CDR1 SGHNT, CDR2 YYREEE (reference sequence). CDR3 in amino acids: CASSLYTGTGWSGANVLTF. The CDR3 DNA reads TGTGCCAGCAGCTTATATACCGGGACAGGGTGGTCTGGGGCCAACGTCCTGACTTTC.

This clone was recorded a few times. This chain joins TRBV30 and TRBJ2-3; tentatively, D is TRBD2 (5 bases). The CDR3 is 13 residues long. Trimming took 2 bases from V and 4 from J, leaving 10 bases between them. Germline loops: CDR1 GTSNPN, CDR2 SVGIG (reference sequence). The CDR3 protein is CAWSLAGSDTQYF. In nucleotides, the CDR3 is TGTGCCTGGAGTCTAGCCGGATCAGATACGCAGTATTTT.

Details on this clone: This sample includes further DNA sequences coding for the same CDR3. V and J are TRBV7-9 and TRBJ2-2; D gene unclear. Trimming cost V 4 bases and J 3 bases, with 6 bases left between them. The CDR3 is made up of 13 amino acids. Germline loops: CDR1 SEHNR, CDR2 FQNEAQ (reference sequence). The CDR3 bases are TGTGCCAGCAGCTGGGTGGACACCGGGGAGCTGTTTTTT. It translates to CASSWVDTGELFF.

This chain connects TRBV4-1 to TRBJ2-3; the match to TRBD2 covers 7 bases. CDR3 size: 15 residues. V lost 6 bases, J lost 4 bases, and 10 bases stayed unmatched. Germline CDR1 and CDR2: MGHRA and YSYEKL. The CDR3 here is CASSLRGAGADTQYF. CDR3 DNA sequence: TGCGCCAGCAGTTTGAGAGGCGCGGGAGCAGATACGCAGTATTTT.

In this sample, this clone turned up a few times. The rearrangement links TRBV7-9 to TRBJ2-1, with 7 bases identical to TRBD1. CDR3 length: 15 amino acids. Trimming removed 1 base from V and 3 bases from J; junction bases left unmatched: 3. Germline values: CDR1 SEHNR, CDR2 FQNEAQ (reference sequence). The chain's CDR3 is CASSLGQGDYNEQFF. CDR3 sequence (DNA): TGTGCCAGCAGCTTAGGACAGGGTGACTACAATGAGCAGTTCTTC.

The chain joins TRBV6-5 to TRBJ2-3; weak D call: TRBD2 (5 bases). This CDR3 is 14 amino acids long. Germline assignment: CDR1 MNHEY and CDR2 SVGAGI. The germline V and J ends were trimmed by 6 bases and 0 bases, with 10 bases remaining between them. Here the CDR3 reads CASSKDWSTDTQYF. CDR3 DNA: TGTGCCAGCAGCAAGGACTGGAGCACAGATACGCAGTATTTT.

This clone appeared a single time. The chain couples TRBV19 to TRBJ2-1; the D call may be TRBD1 or TRBD2 (6 bases each). The germline gives CDR1 LNHDA, CDR2 SQIVND (reference sequence). V was trimmed by 9 bases and J by 3 bases, leaving 18 bases between them. The CDR3 has 15 residues. CDR3 sequence: CASKGSGGGYNEQFF. In DNA, the CDR3 is TGTGCCAGCAAAGGGTCCGGGGGCGGCTACAATGAGCAGTTCTTC.

This clone was counted only a few times. The rearrangement links TRBV7-8 to TRBJ2-3; no clear D. The germline CDR1 and CDR2 sequences are SGHVS and FQNEAQ. Trimming took off 1 base at V and 2 bases at J, with 13 bases between the two ends. CDR3 length equals 16 residues. The CDR3 region is CASSLEGQTLTDTQYF. The DNA of the CDR3 is TGTGCCAGCAGCTTAGAAGGGCAGACACTCACAGATACGCAGTATTTT.

The chain carries TRBV7-2 and TRBJ2-2; 9 bases map to TRBD1. V was clipped by 4 bases and J by 6 bases; unmatched bases: 6. The CDR3 extends over 15 amino acids. Germline CDR1 is SGHTA and CDR2 is FQGNSA. CDR3 DNA: TGTGCCAGCAGCTCGGACAGGGGTGGGGCCGGGGAGCTGTTTTTT. The encoded protein is CASSSDRGGAGELFF.

The V call is TRBV6-6, the J call TRBJ2-2; D gene unclear. Trimming cost V 6 bases and J 2 bases, with 1 base left between them. The germline CDR1 and CDR2 sequences are MNHNY and SVGAGI (reference sequence). The CDR3 totals 11 residues. CDR3 bases: TGTGCCAGCAGAAACACCGGGGAGCTGTTTTTT. Its translation is CASRNTGELFF.

The chain is built from TRBV30 and TRBJ2-7; a possible D gene is TRBD2 (6 bases). This CDR3 contains 11 residues. Germline V gene sequence: CDR1 GTSNPN, CDR2 SVGIG (reference sequence). Trimming removed 2 bases from V and 6 bases from J, with 8 bases in between. CDR3 DNA: TGTGCCTGGAGTTTGACTAGCGAGCAGTACTTC. It encodes CAWSLTSEQYF.

With regard to this clone: The sample carries other DNA sequences with the same CDR3. This chain uses TRBV7-9 with TRBJ2-1, with D maybe TRBD2 (5 bases). Per the germline V gene, CDR1 is SEHNR and CDR2 is FQNEAQ (reference sequence). The CDR3 sequence is 12 residues long. V gave up 4 bases and J gave up 6 bases, with 7 bases separating them. The CDR3 spells CASSSLVNEQFF. The CDR3 nucleotides are TGTGCCAGCAGCTCACTAGTCAATGAGCAGTTCTTC.

The CDR3 DNA reads as TGTGCCATCGGGCTAGTGGCCTACGAGCAGTACTTC. Its protein product is CAIGLVAYEQYF. This chain connects TRBV10-3 to TRBJ2-5, with no clear D. The DNA end favors TRBJ2-7, so the J call may be wrong. Germline V gives CDR1 ENHRY, CDR2 SYGVKD. This CDR3 region has 12 residues.

This clone was seen only once. The chain couples TRBV10-3 to TRBJ2-7; D is possibly TRBD2 (6 bases). The CDR3 consists of 15 residues. Deletions cut 0 bases from V and 4 bases from J, with 13 bases between. In germline, CDR1 is ENHRY, CDR2 SYGVKD. The chain's CDR3 is CAISESAGPGYEQYF. CDR3 DNA: TGTGCCATCAGTGAGTCTGCGGGGCCGGGGTACGAGCAGTACTTC.

This clone was seen just once. The J gene is TRBJ1-1, the V gene TRBV30; D gene uncertain. The CDR3 spans 15 residues. Germline CDR1 is GTSNPN and CDR2 is SVGIG (reference sequence). The V gene lost 3 bases and the J gene lost 8 bases, with 22 bases spanning the gap. In nucleotides, the CDR3 is TGTGCCTGGAGAATTGCGACAAGGATGCCCTCAGAAGCTTTCTTT. As protein: CAWRIATRMPSEAFF.

The J gene is TRBJ2-3, the V gene TRBV6-1; D ambiguous. V lost 2 bases and J 4 bases, leaving 7 bases between the germline ends. Germline CDR1 and CDR2: MNHNS and SASEGT. The CDR3 runs 13 residues. The CDR3 sequence: CASSERSSDTQYF. The DNA of the CDR3 is TGTGCCAGCAGTGAACGTAGTTCAGATACGCAGTATTTT.

The CDR3 here is CASSPGPVYGYTF. The DNA for the CDR3 is TGTGCCAGCAGCCCGGGGCCTGTCTATGGCTACACCTTC. The gene calls are TRBV7-9 and TRBJ1-2; tentative D call: TRBD1 (5 bases). This CDR3 spans 13 amino acids. The germline V and J ends were trimmed by 5 bases and 4 bases, with 11 bases remaining between them. Per the germline V gene, CDR1 is SEHNR and CDR2 is FQNEAQ (reference sequence).

This sequence joins TRBV5-5 and TRBJ2-7, with 8 bases aligning to TRBD1. The CDR3 loop spans 14 amino acids. The V and J ends lost 2 bases and 4 bases, in that order; junction bases with no gene match: 5. Per germline, CDR1 SGHKS and CDR2 YYEKEE (reference sequence). The chain's CDR3 is CASSFGQGTYEQYF. CDR3 sequence (DNA): TGTGCCAGCAGCTTCGGACAGGGTACGTACGAGCAGTACTTC.

The gene calls are TRBV28 and TRBJ2-7; D perhaps matches TRBD1 (6 bases). V lost 7 bases and J lost 3, with 10 bases in between. The CDR3 runs to 12 residues. The germline gives CDR1 MDHEN, CDR2 SYDVKM. Here the CDR3 reads CASTQGIYEQYF. For the CDR3, the DNA is TGTGCCAGCACACAGGGAATCTACGAGCAGTACTTC.

This chain links TRBV6-6 with TRBJ1-3; D may be TRBD1 (5 bases). V lost 6 bases to trimming and J lost 4 bases, with 16 bases between them. The CDR3 spans 15 residues. The germline V gene encodes CDR1 MNHNY and CDR2 SVGAGI (reference sequence). CDR3 sequence: CASRDQGSSGNTIYF. The DNA for the CDR3 is TGTGCCAGCAGAGATCAGGGCTCGAGCGGAAACACCATATATTTT.

Only a few counts were recorded for this clone. The gene calls are TRBV5-1 and TRBJ2-5; TRBD2 matches at 9 bases. With V trimmed by 0 bases and J by 4 bases, 10 bases remained unmatched. The germline V gene encodes CDR1 SGHRS and CDR2 YFSETQ. The CDR3 has 17 residues. DNA of the CDR3: TGCGCCAGCAGCTTGGGCGGTGCGGGAGGGGCTGGAGAGACCCAGTACTTC. Translating it yields CASSLGGAGGAGETQYF.

The chain combines TRBV19 with TRBJ2-7; 11 nucleotides align to TRBD2. Germline V gene data show CDR1 as LNHDA and CDR2 as SQIVND (reference sequence). The CDR3 sequence is 15 residues long. Trimming took 4 bases from V and 1 from J; bases not matched to a gene: 3. For the CDR3, the DNA is TGTGCCAGTAGTAAACTAGCGGGAGTTTCCTACGAGCAGTACTTC. Amino acid sequence: CASSKLAGVSYEQYF.

This rearrangement joins TRBV19 to TRBJ2-4; D may be TRBD1 or TRBD2 (5 bases each). Trimming removed 0 bases at V and 3 bases at J, with 21 bases between. The CDR3 covers 19 residues. Per the germline V gene, CDR1 is LNHDA and CDR2 is SQIVND (reference sequence). CDR3 amino acids: CASSIEGRWAPGSKNIQYF. CDR3 bases: TGTGCCAGTAGTATAGAGGGGCGATGGGCGCCGGGAAGCAAAAACATTCAGTACTTC.

The chain is built from TRBV27 and TRBJ2-6; 11 bases fit TRBD1. V lost 2 bases and J lost 2; bases outside the gene matches: 5. The CDR3 loop spans 18 amino acids. Germline CDR1 MNHEY, CDR2 SMNVEV (reference sequence). The CDR3 sequence: CASSLIGTGGPGANVLTF. DNA of the CDR3: TGTGCCAGCAGTTTAATCGGGACAGGGGGACCTGGGGCCAACGTCCTGACTTTC.

The chain links TRBV5-6 to TRBJ2-5, with D uncertain. The CDR3 covers 16 residues. Germline CDR1 SGHDT, CDR2 YYEEEE. V gave up 4 bases and J gave up 5 bases, with 21 bases separating them. The CDR3 loop is CASSQIQDRKGETQYF. In DNA form, the CDR3 reads TGTGCCAGCAGCCAAATTCAGGACCGAAAAGGGGAGACCCAGTACTTC.

The J gene is TRBJ1-2, the V gene TRBV30; 7 nucleotides align to TRBD1. V dropped 6 bases and J dropped 4; count of bases not matched to a gene: 11. The CDR3 is 14 residues long. Germline V CDR1 and CDR2: GTSNPN, SVGIG (reference sequence). The DNA for the CDR3 is TGTGCCTGTCACACCTCGGGACAGAGCTATGGCTACACCTTC. Translating gives CACHTSGQSYGYTF.

There are a few counts of this clone. The chain combines TRBV6-5 with TRBJ1-4; D gene unclear. The ends were cut back, 8 bases at V and 3 bases at J, with 7 bases in the middle. The CDR3 sequence is 12 residues long. CDR1 and CDR2 (germline): MNHEY, SVGAGI. The CDR3, as DNA: TGTGCCAGCCGGAGGGCTAATGAAAAACTGTTTTTT. This gives the protein CASRRANEKLFF.

The V and J genes are TRBV5-1 and TRBJ2-2; unclear D gene. This CDR3 has 14 amino acids. From germline, CDR1 is SGHRS and CDR2 YFSETQ. The ends were cut back, 2 bases at V and 1 base at J, with 6 bases in the middle. CDR3 bases: TGCGCCAGCAGCTTTCGGGTGAACACCGGGGAGCTGTTTTTT. It translates to CASSFRVNTGELFF.

V gene TRBV15 combines with J gene TRBJ2-7; 7 positions agree with TRBD2. The CDR3 length is 14 residues. With 0 bases clipped from V and 5 bases from J, the junction kept 4 bases outside the gene matches. CDR1 and CDR2 (germline): LNHNV, YYDKDF (reference sequence). The CDR3 region is CATSREGLVDEQYF. CDR3 bases: TGTGCCACCAGCAGAGAAGGACTAGTCGACGAGCAGTACTTC.

V is TRBV6-5 and J is TRBJ1-1; D perhaps matches TRBD1 (6 bases). The germline gives CDR1 MNHEY, CDR2 SVGAGI. The CDR3 is 13 amino acids. Trimming stripped 6 bases from V and 1 base from J, with 9 bases between. The CDR3 loop reads CASRGGQNTEAFF. The CDR3 DNA is TGTGCCAGCAGGGGGGGACAGAACACTGAAGCTTTCTTT.